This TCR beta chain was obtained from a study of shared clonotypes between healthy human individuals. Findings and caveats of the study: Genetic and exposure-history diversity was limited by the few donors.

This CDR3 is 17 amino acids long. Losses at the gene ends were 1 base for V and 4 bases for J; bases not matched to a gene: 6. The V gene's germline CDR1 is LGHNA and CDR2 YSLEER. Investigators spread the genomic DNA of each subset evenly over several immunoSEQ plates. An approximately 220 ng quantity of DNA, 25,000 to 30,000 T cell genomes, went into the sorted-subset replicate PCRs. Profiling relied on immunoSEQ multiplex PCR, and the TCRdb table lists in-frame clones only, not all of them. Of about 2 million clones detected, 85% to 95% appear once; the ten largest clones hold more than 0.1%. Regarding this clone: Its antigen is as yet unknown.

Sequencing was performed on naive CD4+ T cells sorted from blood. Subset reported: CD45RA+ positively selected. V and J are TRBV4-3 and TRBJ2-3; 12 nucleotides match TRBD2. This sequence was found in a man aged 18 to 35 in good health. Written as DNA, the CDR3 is TGCGCCAGCAGCCAAGGAGGCGGACTAGCGGGATCAGATACGCAGTATTTT. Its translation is CASSQGGGLAGSDTQYF.